What follows are 17 T cell receptor beta chains derived from one specimen sequenced in a study of T cells after yellow fever vaccination. TCRdb re-called the 5' RACE reads with MiXCR, one entry per CDR3 protein. Of about 110,000 distinct CDR3 sequences in the sample, approximately 8.4% are singletons; the top ten hold 25%. The source was CD8+ T cells sorted from PBMCs, collected 45 days after the yellow fever booster vaccination. These receptors originate from a man in his thirties or forties who received the YFV17D yellow fever vaccine.

This clonotype was seen ten or more times. The chain links TRBV3-1 to TRBJ2-7; the match to TRBD1 covers 7 bases. The V and J ends lost 0 bases and 6 bases, in that order; junction bases with no gene match: 11. CDR3 length: 16 amino acids. Germline lookup yields CDR1 LGHDT and CDR2 YNNKEL (reference sequence). This CDR3 is CASSQDPWTGALEQYF. In nucleotides, the CDR3 is TGTGCCAGCAGCCAAGATCCATGGACAGGAGCCCTCGAGCAGTACTTC.

The table lists this clonotype with many counts. This chain connects TRBV4-2 to TRBJ2-7; 8 bases map to TRBD2. CDR1 LGHNA and CDR2 YNFKEQ come from the germline V gene. The CDR3 runs to 17 residues. J was trimmed by 6 bases and V by 1 base; bases with no gene match: 14. This CDR3 reads CASSQASLGLAAGEQYF. In nucleotides, the CDR3 is TGTGCCAGCAGCCAAGCTTCCCTAGGACTAGCTGCGGGCGAGCAGTACTTC.

This clonotype was observed a few times. The CDR3 sequence: CASSKDSSYGYTF. CDR3 bases: TGTGCCAGCAGTAAGGACAGCTCCTATGGCTACACCTTC. The rearrangement joins TRBV6-6 to TRBJ1-2, with D perhaps matching TRBD1 (6 bases). This CDR3 region has 13 residues. V was cut by 5 bases and J by 4 bases, with 11 bases left in between. The germline CDR1 and CDR2 sequences are MNHNY and SVGAGI (reference sequence).

The sample holds many counts of this clonotype. The chain carries TRBV24-1 and TRBJ2-1; the match to TRBD1 covers 12 bases. Germline CDR1 and CDR2: KGHDR and SFDVKD. J gave up 9 bases and V 7 bases, and 9 bases lay outside the gene matches. This CDR3 has 15 amino acids. CDR3 sequence: CATSGPGQGAVEQFF. CDR3 in DNA: TGTGCCACCAGCGGCCCGGGACAGGGGGCGGTTGAGCAGTTCTTC.

This clonotype was observed a handful of times. The gene calls are TRBV27 and TRBJ2-5; D tentatively reads TRBD1 or TRBD2 (5 bases each). Germline V CDR1 and CDR2: MNHEY, SMNVEV (reference sequence). This CDR3 comprises 14 residues. The V and J ends lost 5 bases and 7 bases respectively, with 17 bases between them. The CDR3 is CASSRFRAGATQYF. CDR3 nucleotides: TGTGCCAGCAGTCGCTTCAGGGCCGGGGCGACCCAGTACTTC.

This clonotype was counted at least ten times. The J gene is TRBJ2-7, the V gene TRBV15; possibly TRBD2 for D (6 bases). Germline CDR1 LNHNV, CDR2 YYDKDF (reference sequence). Deletions cut 0 bases from V and 2 bases from J, with 11 bases between. The CDR3 length is 15 residues. The CDR3 loop reads CATSRDLAGTYEQYF. In DNA, the CDR3 is TGTGCCACCAGCAGAGATCTGGCGGGAACCTACGAGCAGTACTTC.

In this sample, this clonotype turned up a few times. This chain links TRBV28 with TRBJ2-5; possible D gene TRBD2, 5 bases. CDR1 MDHEN and CDR2 SYDVKM come from the germline V gene. The V gene lost 6 bases and the J gene lost 2 bases, with 13 bases spanning the gap. This CDR3 has 14 residues. CDR3 bases: TGTGCCAGCAGCCCTAGCCAATATCAAGAGACCCAGTACTTC. Translated, it gives CASSPSQYQETQYF.

The chain is built from TRBV5-1 and TRBJ2-2; D not certain. Per the germline V gene, CDR1 is SGHRS and CDR2 is YFSETQ. V shed 1 base and J shed 7 bases, with 2 bases lying between them. The CDR3 is made up of 11 amino acids. The CDR3 region has the DNA TGCGCCAGCAGCTTGCACGGGGAGCTGTTTTTT. Its translation: CASSLHGELFF. The complete variable domain, with remaining parts taken from reference TRBV5-1 and TRBJ2-2, reads KAGVTQTPRYLIKTRGQQVTLSCSPISGHRSVSWYQQTPGQGLQFLFEYFSETQRNKGNFPGRFSGRQFSNSRSEMNVSTLELGDSALYLCASSLHGELFFGEGSRLTVL.

V is TRBV2 and J is TRBJ1-1; D is undetermined. The V and J ends lost 8 bases and 1 base respectively, with 8 bases between them. The CDR3 has 12 amino acids. CDR1 and CDR2 (germline): SNHLY, FYNNEI. CDR3 sequence reads: CASFQENTEAFF. The DNA of the CDR3 is TGTGCCAGCTTCCAGGAGAACACTGAAGCTTTCTTT.

This clonotype has ten or more counts. One end of the junction varies from germline; a read error may be responsible. This chain connects TRBV7-9 to TRBJ2-1; 7 nucleotides align to TRBD2. CDR3 length equals 11 residues. CDR1 and CDR2 (germline): SEHNR, FQNEAQ (reference sequence). The CDR3 region has the DNA TGTGCCAGCAGCTTGCGGGAGTTTAGTATCTTC. This gives the protein CASSLREFSIF.

The CDR3 region is CASSGTGGWQPQHF. CDR3 DNA sequence: TGTGCCAGCAGCGGGACAGGGGGGTGGCAGCCCCAGCATTTT. V usage is TRBV12-3 or TRBV12-4 and J usage is TRBJ1-5, with 11 bases matching TRBD1. The V gene end was trimmed by 6 bases and the J gene end by 7 bases; junction bases not matched to a gene: 5. The CDR3 runs to 14 residues.

Worth noting for this clonotype: It may be a read error: a sequence one base away is much more abundant. The V and J genes are TRBV4-1 and TRBJ2-3, with TRBD1 matching over 7 bases. From germline, CDR1 is MGHRA and CDR2 YSYEKL. The CDR3 covers 15 residues. As DNA, the CDR3 is TGCTCCAGCAGCCAAGATGGGACAGGCACAGATACGCAGTATTTT. This encodes CSSSQDGTGTDTQYF.

V and J are TRBV12-3 or TRBV12-4 and TRBJ2-1; no clear D. The CDR3 runs to 14 residues. The V gene lost 2 bases and the J gene lost 6 bases, with 11 bases spanning the gap. The CDR3 reads CASSLLGQANEQFF. CDR3 DNA: TGTGCCAGCAGTTTATTGGGCCAGGCCAATGAGCAGTTCTTC.

The chain couples TRBV4-3 to TRBJ1-2, with D maybe TRBD1 (5 bases). The length of the CDR3 is 18 residues. Trimming took off 0 bases at V and 8 bases at J, with 25 bases between the two ends. Germline V CDR1 and CDR2: LGHNA, YSLEER. The CDR3 DNA reads TGCGCCAGCAGCCAAGATCGTTTAGTAATAGAAGGGACCAACGGCTACACCTTC. Residues: CASSQDRLVIEGTNGYTF.

This clonotype was observed a few times. V gene TRBV11-2 combines with J gene TRBJ2-7; D not certain. The CDR3 runs to 13 residues. Deletions cut 1 base from V and 1 base from J, with 5 bases between. Germline CDR1 reads SGHAT; CDR2 reads FQNNGV. The CDR3 protein is CASSLGKSYEQYF. The CDR3 DNA sequence: TGTGCCAGCAGCTTAGGGAAATCCTACGAGCAGTACTTC.

This clonotype was seen repeatedly, ten times or more. This chain uses TRBV5-1 with TRBJ2-7; 7 positions agree with TRBD2. This CDR3 comprises 17 residues. The V and J ends lost 4 bases and 0 bases, in that order; junction bases with no gene match: 13. Looked up from germline, CDR1 is SGHRS and CDR2 is YFSETQ. The CDR3 reads CASSPGGSGKSSYEQYF. As DNA, the CDR3 is TGCGCCAGCAGCCCTGGAGGCAGCGGGAAGAGCTCCTACGAGCAGTACTTC.

The CDR3, as DNA: TGTGCCAGCAGTTACGGGTGGGGACCCAACAATGAGCAGTTCTTC. Translating gives CASSYGWGPNNEQFF. The chain employs TRBV6-5 and TRBJ2-1; D assignment may be TRBD1 or TRBD2 (5 bases each). V lost 2 bases and J lost 5, with 13 bases in between. This CDR3 is 15 amino acids long. Germline V gene data show CDR1 as MNHEY and CDR2 as SVGAGI.